Listed here are 2 T cell receptor beta chains from one sample, sequenced in a study of CD8 T cells in Susac syndrome. An amount of RNA that ranged from about 0.45 to 1 ug was reverse transcribed with random hexamers. TCRdb re-derived calls from the immunoSEQ multiplex PCR reads in MiXCR, one entry per CDR3 protein. Seen here are about 110,000 distinct CDR3 sequences, less than 97% observed once, and the top ten hold 0.096%. The sample taken for sequencing was CD4+ T cells from PBMCs. The receptor set was obtained from a human donor in good health.

V usage is TRBV12-3 or TRBV12-4 and J usage is TRBJ2-7, with 12 nucleotides matching TRBD2. The CDR3 extends over 14 amino acids. V shed 8 bases and J 5 bases; nucleotides not matched to a gene: 7. The CDR3 sequence is CASGGLAGFNEQYF. The CDR3 bases are TGTGCCAGCGGCGGACTAGCGGGATTCAACGAGCAGTACTTC.

The V call is TRBV15, the J call TRBJ2-5; 8 bases map to TRBD1. Trimming at V came to 3 bases and at J to 5 bases, leaving 17 bases not matched to a gene. Germline V gene data show CDR1 as LNHNV and CDR2 as YYDKDF (reference sequence). The CDR3 is 18 residues long. The CDR3 is CATSSELARTGFGETQYF. The CDR3 DNA sequence: TGTGCCACCAGCAGCGAGCTGGCCCGGACAGGGTTCGGGGAGACCCAGTACTTC.